The sample holds a few counts of the clone carrying this T cell receptor (beta chain). TCRdb re-called the RT-PCR reads with MiXCR, one entry per CDR3 protein. The sample has about 680,000 distinct CDR3 sequences, approximately 14% seen once; the top ten hold roughly 3.9%. The CDR3 is 14 residues long. Trimming removed 4 bases at V and 6 bases at J, with 13 bases between. The germline V gene encodes CDR1 SGHDT and CDR2 YYEEEE. The clonotype was recovered from a female donor in good health, serving as a healthy control. The J gene is TRBJ2-2, the V gene TRBV5-6; D might be TRBD1 or TRBD2, each matching 5 bases. Source material: memory CD4+ T cells from blood. In DNA form, the CDR3 reads TGTGCCAGCAGCCTACAATGGGGGTCCGGGGAGCTGTTTTTT. Translated: CASSLQWGSGELFF.